Listed below are T cell receptor beta chains from one sample, sequenced in a study of PD-1 blockade in classical Hodgkin lymphoma. Profiling relied on immunoSEQ multiplex PCR, and the TCRdb table lists in-frame clones only, not all of them. The sample records almost 85,000 clones, around 86% being singletons. This specimen consisted of peripheral blood mononuclear cells (PBMCs), obtained at baseline. The receptors stem from a human donor with classical Hodgkin lymphoma. Each CDR3 is given with its conserved first and last residue. A D gene is named only where the DNA matches it firmly. The size field is filled for only some rows; it gives once, few, many or a size class.

V gene: TRBV5-1
clone size: .
J gene: TRBJ1-1
D gene: .
CDR3 protein: CASSLTAMNTEAFF
CDR3 DNA: TGCGCCAGCAGCTTGACGGCAATGAACACTGAAGCTTTCTTT

V gene: TRBV25-1
clone size: .
J gene: TRBJ2-1
D gene: TRBD2
CDR3 protein: CASNSWGGRYEQFF
CDR3 DNA: TGTGCCAGCAACTCCTGGGGGGGTAGGTATGAGCAGTTCTTC

V gene: TRBV2
clone size: .
J gene: TRBJ2-2
D gene: TRBD1
CDR3 protein: CASRLKQTGTGELFF
CDR3 DNA: TGTGCCAGCAGGTTAAAACAGACAGGGACCGGGGAGCTGTTTTTT

V gene: TRBV6-5
clone size: .
J gene: TRBJ1-5
D gene: TRBD1
CDR3 protein: CASSTMGQADQPQHF
CDR3 DNA: TGTGCCAGCAGTACTATGGGACAGGCAGATCAGCCCCAGCATTTT

V gene: TRBV4-3
clone size: .
J gene: TRBJ2-7
D gene: TRBD1
CDR3 protein: CASGQGAGEQYF
CDR3 DNA: TGCGCCAGCGGACAGGGGGCAGGCGAGCAGTACTTC

V gene: TRBV6-1
clone size: .
J gene: TRBJ1-1
D gene: .
CDR3 protein: CASSEASGAAFF
CDR3 DNA: TGTGCCAGCAGTGAAGCTAGCGGAGCTGCTTTCTTT

V gene: TRBV7-8
clone size: .
J gene: TRBJ2-3
D gene: .
CDR3 protein: CASIPLGLYTDTQYF
CDR3 DNA: TGTGCCAGCATCCCCCTCGGGTTGTACACAGATACGCAGTATTTT

V gene: TRBV13
clone size: .
J gene: TRBJ2-1
D gene: TRBD2
CDR3 protein: CASRRLAGYNEQFF
CDR3 DNA: TGTGCCAGCAGGAGACTAGCGGGGTACAATGAGCAGTTCTTC

V gene: TRBV18
clone size: .
J gene: TRBJ2-3
D gene: TRBD2
CDR3 protein: CASSPLGLAGSTDTQYF
CDR3 DNA: TGTGCCAGCTCACCCCTAGGACTAGCGGGGAGCACAGATACGCAGTATTTT

V gene: TRBV29-1
clone size: .
J gene: TRBJ2-3
D gene: TRBD2
CDR3 protein: CSVGGTSGIIITDTQYF
CDR3 DNA: TGCAGCGTTGGTGGCACTAGCGGGATTATTATCACAGATACGCAGTATTTT

V gene: TRBV19
clone size: .
J gene: TRBJ2-7
D gene: .
CDR3 protein: CASSGRVWAPYEQYF
CDR3 DNA: TGTGCCAGTAGCGGGCGGGTTTGGGCCCCCTACGAGCAGTACTTC

V gene: TRBV7-2
clone size: .
J gene: TRBJ1-5
D gene: .
CDR3 protein: CASSLGTASNQPQHF
CDR3 DNA: TGTGCCAGCAGCTTAGGTACGGCCAGCAATCAGCCCCAGCATTTT

V gene: TRBV15
clone size: .
J gene: TRBJ2-7
D gene: .
CDR3 protein: CATSRDPPDRSPPEQYF
CDR3 DNA: TGTGCCACCAGCAGAGATCCGCCCGACAGATCACCTCCCGAGCAGTACTTC

V gene: TRBV4-3
clone size: .
J gene: TRBJ2-1
D gene: TRBD2
CDR3 protein: CASSQFHPGGDNEQFF
CDR3 DNA: TGCGCCAGCAGCCAATTTCATCCGGGAGGGGACAATGAGCAGTTCTTC

V gene: TRBV18
clone size: few
J gene: TRBJ2-4
D gene: .
CDR3 protein: CASSPTESAIVYF
CDR3 DNA: TGTGCCAGCTCACCGACAGAATCCGCTATTGTGTACTTC

V gene: TRBV4-2
clone size: .
J gene: TRBJ2-1
D gene: TRBD2
CDR3 protein: CASSPSDRVDLAGGLGQFF
CDR3 DNA: TGTGCCAGCAGCCCCTCGGACAGGGTAGACTTAGCGGGAGGGCTCGGGCAGTTCTTC

V gene: TRBV5-1
clone size: once
J gene: TRBJ2-1
D gene: TRBD1
CDR3 protein: CASSPGTANEQFF
CDR3 DNA: TGCGCCAGCAGCCCCGGGACAGCCAATGAGCAGTTCTTC

V gene: TRBV6-5
clone size: .
J gene: TRBJ1-2
D gene: TRBD1
CDR3 protein: CASSRQGALYGYTF
CDR3 DNA: TGTGCCAGCAGTCGACAGGGGGCCCTTTATGGCTACACCTTC

V gene: TRBV28
clone size: once
J gene: TRBJ2-7
D gene: .
CDR3 protein: CASRASLTYEQYF
CDR3 DNA: TGTGCGTCAAGGGCCTCGCTTACATACGAGCAGTACTTC

V gene: TRBV4-1
clone size: .
J gene: TRBJ2-3
D gene: .
CDR3 protein: CASSQDGMGARQYF
CDR3 DNA: TGCGCCAGCAGCCAAGACGGGATGGGGGCTAGGCAGTATTTT

V gene: TRBV7-9
clone size: once
J gene: TRBJ2-5
D gene: TRBD2
CDR3 protein: CASSRGGGQETQYF
CDR3 DNA: TGTGCCAGCAGCCGAGGCGGGGGCCAAGAGACCCAGTACTTC

V gene: TRBV18
clone size: .
J gene: TRBJ2-2
D gene: TRBD2
CDR3 protein: CASSRTSGDTGELFF
CDR3 DNA: TGTGCCAGCTCACGGACTAGCGGGGACACCGGGGAGCTGTTTTTT

V gene: TRBV15
clone size: .
J gene: TRBJ2-2
D gene: .
CDR3 protein: CATSRVRNTGELFF
CDR3 DNA: TGTGCCACCAGCAGAGTTAGGAACACCGGGGAGCTGTTTTTT

V gene: TRBV5-5
clone size: .
J gene: TRBJ2-3
D gene: .
CDR3 protein: CASSHPTDTQYF
CDR3 DNA: TGTGCCAGCAGCCACCCCACAGATACGCAGTATTTT

V gene: TRBV25-1
clone size: .
J gene: TRBJ2-4
D gene: .
CDR3 protein: CASSGKNIQYF
CDR3 DNA: TGTGCCAGCAGTGGCAAAAACATTCAGTACTTC

V gene: TRBV28
clone size: .
J gene: TRBJ2-7
D gene: .
CDR3 protein: CASSSPIRWDRAYEQYF
CDR3 DNA: TGTGCCAGCAGTTCCCCTATTAGGTGGGACCGAGCCTACGAGCAGTACTTC

V gene: TRBV27
clone size: few
J gene: TRBJ2-1
D gene: .
CDR3 protein: CASSEDLLGNEQFF
CDR3 DNA: TGTGCCAGCAGTGAGGACCTCTTGGGCAATGAGCAGTTCTTC

V gene: TRBV18
clone size: .
J gene: TRBJ1-1
D gene: .
CDR3 protein: CASSFSGYTEAFF
CDR3 DNA: TGTGCCAGCTCATTTAGCGGGTACACTGAAGCTTTCTTT

V gene: TRBV28
clone size: few
J gene: TRBJ1-5
D gene: .
CDR3 protein: CASSLNTAGPQHF
CDR3 DNA: TGTGCCAGCAGTTTAAACACGGCAGGGCCCCAGCATTTT

V gene: TRBV5-1
clone size: .
J gene: TRBJ2-5
D gene: .
CDR3 protein: CASSLTPGNQETQYF
CDR3 DNA: TGCGCCAGCAGCTTGACTCCAGGCAACCAAGAGACCCAGTACTTC

V gene: TRBV28
clone size: .
J gene: TRBJ2-7
D gene: .
CDR3 protein: CASSLLGYEQYF
CDR3 DNA: TGTGCCAGCAGTTTATTGGGATACGAGCAGTACTTC

V gene: TRBV5-1
clone size: .
J gene: TRBJ2-7
D gene: .
CDR3 protein: CASSLTPPAADLTYEQYF
CDR3 DNA: TGCGCCAGCAGCTTAACCCCCCCCGCAGCGGACCTCACCTACGAGCAGTACTTC

V gene: TRBV25-1
clone size: once
J gene: TRBJ2-7
D gene: TRBD2
CDR3 protein: CASSGRLAGPSEQYF
CDR3 DNA: TGTGCCAGCAGTGGGAGACTAGCGGGCCCCTCCGAGCAGTACTTC

V gene: TRBV7-2
clone size: .
J gene: TRBJ2-7
D gene: .
CDR3 protein: CASSLVGGSGPYEQYF
CDR3 DNA: TGTGCCAGCAGCTTAGTAGGAGGGAGCGGACCCTACGAGCAGTACTTC

V gene: TRBV30
clone size: few
J gene: TRBJ1-2
D gene: TRBD1
CDR3 protein: CAWSLGQGYGYTF
CDR3 DNA: TGTGCCTGGAGTCTAGGACAGGGATATGGCTACACCTTC

V gene: TRBV4-1
clone size: once
J gene: TRBJ2-7
D gene: TRBD2
CDR3 protein: CASSSHSGSYEQYF
CDR3 DNA: TGCGCCAGCAGCTCCCATAGCGGGTCCTACGAGCAGTACTTC

V gene: TRBV30
clone size: once
J gene: TRBJ1-2
D gene: TRBD1
CDR3 protein: CAWSPRTGADHYGYTF
CDR3 DNA: TGTGCCTGGAGCCCGAGGACAGGGGCTGATCACTATGGCTACACCTTC

V gene: TRBV11-2
clone size: .
J gene: TRBJ2-2
D gene: .
CDR3 protein: CASSWLAQMFTGELFF
CDR3 DNA: TGTGCCAGCAGTTGGCTAGCCCAGATGTTCACCGGGGAGCTGTTTTTT

V gene: TRBV7-2
clone size: .
J gene: TRBJ2-4
D gene: .
CDR3 protein: CASSPQTGGLGKNIQYF
CDR3 DNA: TGTGCCAGCAGCCCACAAACGGGGGGCTTGGGCAAAAACATTCAGTACTTC

V gene: TRBV14
clone size: once
J gene: TRBJ1-3
D gene: .
CDR3 protein: CASSQDRVSAGNTIYF
CDR3 DNA: TGTGCCAGCAGCCAAGATAGGGTTTCGGCTGGAAACACCATATATTTT

V gene: TRBV7-9
clone size: .
J gene: TRBJ2-2
D gene: TRBD1
CDR3 protein: CASSISPGRNRGGTGELFF
CDR3 DNA: TGTGCCAGCAGCATATCACCGGGCAGAAACAGGGGTGGCACCGGGGAGCTGTTTTTT

V gene: TRBV7-2
clone size: once
J gene: TRBJ2-7
D gene: TRBD1
CDR3 protein: CASSIQGAKGYEQYF
CDR3 DNA: TGTGCCAGCAGCATCCAGGGGGCGAAAGGCTACGAGCAGTACTTC

V gene: TRBV7-2
clone size: .
J gene: TRBJ2-5
D gene: .
CDR3 protein: CASSLGAGPQGTQYF
CDR3 DNA: TGTGCCAGCAGCTTAGGGGCGGGGCCCCAGGGGACCCAGTACTTC

V gene: TRBV7-2
clone size: .
J gene: TRBJ2-1
D gene: .
CDR3 protein: CASSPLSNEQFF
CDR3 DNA: TGTGCCAGCAGCCCCCTCTCCAATGAGCAGTTCTTC

V gene: TRBV18
clone size: .
J gene: TRBJ1-1
D gene: .
CDR3 protein: CASSPYREATEAFF
CDR3 DNA: TGTGCCAGCTCACCATACAGGGAGGCCACTGAAGCTTTCTTT

V gene: TRBV11-2
clone size: .
J gene: TRBJ1-1
D gene: .
CDR3 protein: CASSLTVEAFF
CDR3 DNA: TGTGCCAGCAGCTTGACAGTGGAAGCTTTCTTT

V gene: TRBV6-1
clone size: .
J gene: TRBJ1-2
D gene: .
CDR3 protein: CASSESPGRPNYGYTF
CDR3 DNA: TGTGCCAGCAGTGAATCCCCGGGACGGCCTAACTATGGCTACACCTTC

V gene: TRBV5-1
clone size: .
J gene: TRBJ2-7
D gene: .
CDR3 protein: CASSPRDTGEQYF
CDR3 DNA: TGCGCCAGCAGCCCGAGGGACACAGGAGAGCAGTACTTC